This TCR beta chain comes out of a study of cytomegalovirus exposure and HLA in healthy donors. 60 Vbeta and 13 Jbeta primers were used in PCR. Produced via immunoSEQ multiplex PCR; TCRdb's table is partial and in-frame only. This table has over 75,000 clones, about 68% appearing once. The CDR3 extends over 13 amino acids. Per germline, CDR1 SGHRS and CDR2 YFSETQ. Trimming stripped 5 bases from V and 2 bases from J, with 11 bases between. The chain employs TRBV5-1 and TRBJ2-7, with D possibly TRBD1 on 5 matching bases. This receptor was obtained from a human donor in good health. What was sequenced was PBMCs. Here the CDR3 reads CASSHSRAYEQYF. CDR3 DNA sequence: TGCGCCAGCAGTCACTCCAGGGCCTACGAGCAGTACTTC.